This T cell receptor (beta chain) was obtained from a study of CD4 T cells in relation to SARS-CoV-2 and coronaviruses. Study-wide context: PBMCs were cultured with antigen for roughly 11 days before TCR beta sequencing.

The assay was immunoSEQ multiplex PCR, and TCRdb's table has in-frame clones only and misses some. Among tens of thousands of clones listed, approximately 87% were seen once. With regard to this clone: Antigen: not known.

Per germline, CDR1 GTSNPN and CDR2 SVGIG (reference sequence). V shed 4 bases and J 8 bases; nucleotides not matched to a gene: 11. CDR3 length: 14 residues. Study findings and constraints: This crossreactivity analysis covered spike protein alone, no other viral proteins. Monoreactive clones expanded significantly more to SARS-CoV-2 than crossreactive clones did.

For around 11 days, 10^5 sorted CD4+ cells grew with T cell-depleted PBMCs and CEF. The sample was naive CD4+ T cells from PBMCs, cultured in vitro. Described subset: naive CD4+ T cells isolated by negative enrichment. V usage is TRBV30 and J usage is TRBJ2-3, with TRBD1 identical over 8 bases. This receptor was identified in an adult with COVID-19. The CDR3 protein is CAWTLGQGRGTQYF. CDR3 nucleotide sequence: TGTGCCTGGACCCTCGGACAGGGCAGGGGTACGCAGTATTTT.